The clone carrying this T cell receptor beta chain was counted ten times or more. What it binds is not known. This specimen belongs to a study of T cell repertoires in cytomegalovirus infection. CDR3 length: 15 residues. V shed 3 bases and J shed 0 bases, with 12 bases lying between them. Germline V CDR1 and CDR2: SGHRS, YFSETQ. Study-wide points: Totalled public TCR beta family frequency picked out people who carried CMV plus the relevant HLA.

TCRdb passed the reads through MiXCR, listing each CDR3 protein once. The sample consists of around 260,000 distinct CDR3 sequences, under 30% of them appearing once. Sequenced input: PBMCs. The gene calls are TRBV5-1 and TRBJ1-1; no firm D call. The source is a human donor in good health (CMV status not recorded). Some clones in this sample may be carry-over from other donors' samples. CDR3 sequence reads: CASSSDAGMNTEAFF. CDR3 in DNA: TGCGCCAGCAGCTCGGACGCCGGAATGAACACTGAAGCTTTCTTT.